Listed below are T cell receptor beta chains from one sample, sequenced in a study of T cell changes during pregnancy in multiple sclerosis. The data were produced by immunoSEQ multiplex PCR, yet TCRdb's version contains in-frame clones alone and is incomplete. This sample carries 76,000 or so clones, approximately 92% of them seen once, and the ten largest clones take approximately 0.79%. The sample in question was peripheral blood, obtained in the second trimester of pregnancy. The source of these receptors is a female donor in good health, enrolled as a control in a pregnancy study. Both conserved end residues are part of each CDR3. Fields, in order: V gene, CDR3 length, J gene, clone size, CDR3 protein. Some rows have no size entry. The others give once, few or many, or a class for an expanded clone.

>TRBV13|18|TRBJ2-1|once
CASSLGSGAGARYNEQFF
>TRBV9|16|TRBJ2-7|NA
CASSVGGGQGVNEQYF
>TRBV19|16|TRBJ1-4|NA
CASRGRGPTTNEKLFF
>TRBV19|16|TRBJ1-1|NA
CASSIGRQGRNTEAFF
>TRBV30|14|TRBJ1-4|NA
CAWRGGPSNEKLFF
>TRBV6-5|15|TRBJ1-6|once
CASLPGTGYNSPLHF
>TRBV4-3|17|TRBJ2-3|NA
CASSQVFGSGGADTQYF
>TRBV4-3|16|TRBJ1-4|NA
CASSRVVQGATEKLFF
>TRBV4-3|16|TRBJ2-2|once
CASSRELMTNTGELFF
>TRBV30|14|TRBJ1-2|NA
CAWTPDRGGYGYTF
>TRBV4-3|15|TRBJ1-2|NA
CASSQGAGTDYGYTF
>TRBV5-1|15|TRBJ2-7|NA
CASSFTQGARDEQYF
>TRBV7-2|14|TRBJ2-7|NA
CASSLFQGTYEQYF
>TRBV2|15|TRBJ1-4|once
CASRAEGASNEKLFF
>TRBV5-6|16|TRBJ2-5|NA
CASSFLAGGGGETQYF
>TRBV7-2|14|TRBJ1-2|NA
CASSLEQGPYGYTF
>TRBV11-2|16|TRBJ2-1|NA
CASSSTGDRGLDEQFF
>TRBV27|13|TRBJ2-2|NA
CASSPRVAGELFF
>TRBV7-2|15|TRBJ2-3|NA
CASSLGDGGLYTQYF
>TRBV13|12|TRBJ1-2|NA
CATAGEGRYRNF
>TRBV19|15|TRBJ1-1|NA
CASSILRTGNTEAFF
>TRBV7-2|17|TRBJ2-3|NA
CASSPPLLAGGRDTQYF
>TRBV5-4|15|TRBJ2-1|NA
CASSTGAGGPGEQFF
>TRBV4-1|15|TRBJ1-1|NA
CASSQSGTGPTEAFF
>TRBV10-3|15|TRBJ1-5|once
CAISESIGSNQPRHF
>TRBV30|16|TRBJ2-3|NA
CAWSLTSSGGTDTQYF
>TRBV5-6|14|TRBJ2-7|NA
CASSLTGDPYEQYF
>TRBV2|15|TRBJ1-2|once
CASSPMTGTGYGYTF
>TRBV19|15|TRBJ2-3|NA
CASSIVGGSTDTQYF
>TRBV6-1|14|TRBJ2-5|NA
CASSEWQGEETQYF